This TCR beta chain was captured by sequencing in a study of T-cell memory formation after mild COVID-19 (dated by TCRdb to 2020 to 2023). With regard to the full study: Most TCR sequence clusters were specific to one of the two donors. Two young, previously healthy adult volunteers, one female and one male, were included in the cohort. In a couple of donors, T-cell clones that expanded and contracted after mild COVID-19 were tracked by sequencing TCRalpha and TCRbeta repertoires over time. Overall study outcomes, separate from this receptor: From day 15 to 85, contracting clones showed balanced CD4/CD8 phenotypes, whereas a second wave of clones that expanded from day 15 to 37 leaned towards CD4+. The second-wave clones that peaked on day 37 were not confirmed to be SARS-CoV-2 specific. Some responding clones were found in pre-infection memory, which suggests that pre-existing cross-reactive memory T cells took part in the SARS-CoV-2 response. Contracting CD4+ clones appeared mostly in the CM and EM memory subsets, whereas CD8+ clones were enriched in EMRA. Only a couple of mild cases were covered by the study, and larger cohorts that include severe cases with pre-infection samples were considered necessary.

The germline V end is reduced by 5 bases and the J end by 7 bases; junction bases left unmatched: 8. The CDR3, from cysteine to phenylalanine, totals 15 residues. Kept here is only the CDR3 DNA, which spans 45 bases and is read in frame from base 1. The germline V gene (reference sequence) provides CDR1 SEHNR and CDR2 FQNEAQ. The sample holds a few counts of this clonotype. Its antigen is not yet known. Base qualities were left out, and no much larger clone turns up one base away. PBMCs were isolated by Ficoll-Paque density gradient centrifugation. Sequencing relied on an Illumina NovaSeq 6000. TCRalpha and TCRbeta cDNA libraries were constructed by 5'RACE with constant-segment primers, with sample barcodes and unique molecular identifiers being introduced. RNA was extracted from every sample with Trizol reagent. Amplification of the libraries took two PCR steps, and the second step added a second sample barcode plus Illumina TruSeq adapters. Libraries were sequenced on an Illumina NovaSeq with 2 x 150 bp paired-end reads. Turning to the authors' computational methods: With migec v1.2.7, reads were demultiplexed and then collapsed into UMI-guided consensus sequences. Using mixcr v2.1.11, UMI consensuses were aligned to TRA and TRB V and J templates and then assembled into clonotypes. Clonotypes were classified as expanded or contracted when called significant by both edgeR and NoisET, with noise models trained on biological replicates. For edgeR calls, a false discovery rate-adjusted p below 0.01 and a log2 fold-change threshold of 1 were applied. PCA with hierarchical clustering of max-normalized trajectories of the 1000 most abundant clonotypes was used as exploratory dynamics analysis. The CD4 or CD8 phenotype of responding clones was assigned using the separately sequenced CD4+ and CD8+ repertoires. Through fastp at Q25 and MiXCR, TCRdb rebuilt clones from the public reads, retaining in-frame beta chains. Rows matching on CDR3 protein sequence are summarized as one entry with the most common DNA and genes. These V and J calls are TCRdb output, not the study's own analysis. Present in this sample are approximately 190,000 distinct CDR3 sequences, about 18% of which were seen just once. Approximately 2.4% of the sample is taken by the ten largest.

The sequence came from an adult woman who had mild COVID-19 (a few samples of this study predate the infection). The sample titles of this study are shuffled in the database, so cell type and time point are left out; the donor was told from shared clones. The rearranged segments are TRBV7-9 and TRBJ1-2, with 12 bases matching TRBD1. Sequenced: PBMCs or a T cell subset sorted from them (not recorded which). The CDR3 region: CASSPPGQGAIGYTF. The nucleotide sequence reads TGTGCCAGCAGCCCTCCGGGACAGGGGGCGATTGGCTACACCTTC. Reference TRBV7-9 and TRBJ1-2 proteins supply the regions before and after the CDR3; the full variable domain is: DTGVSQNPRHKITKRGQNVTFRCDPISEHNRLYWYRQTLGQGPEFLTYFQNEAQLEKSRLLSDRFSAERPKGSFSTLEIQRTEQGDSAMYLCASSPPGQGAIGYTFGSGTRLTVV.